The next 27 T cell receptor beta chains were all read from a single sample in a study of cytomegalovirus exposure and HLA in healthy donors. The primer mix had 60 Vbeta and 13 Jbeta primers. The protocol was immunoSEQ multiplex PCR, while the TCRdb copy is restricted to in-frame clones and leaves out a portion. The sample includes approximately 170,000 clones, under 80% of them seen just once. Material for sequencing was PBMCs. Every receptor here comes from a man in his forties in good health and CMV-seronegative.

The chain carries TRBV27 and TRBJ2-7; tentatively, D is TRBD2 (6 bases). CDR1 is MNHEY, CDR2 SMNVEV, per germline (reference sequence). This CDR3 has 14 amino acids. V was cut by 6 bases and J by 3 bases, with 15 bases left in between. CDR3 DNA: TGTGCCAGCAGGCCGCCGGGACTGCGCTACGAGCAGTACTTC. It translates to CASRPPGLRYEQYF.

The CDR3 sequence is CASSSTIGGNTEAFF. CDR3 sequence (DNA): TGTGCCAGCAGCTCTACGATAGGGGGCAACACTGAAGCTTTCTTT. This chain links TRBV11-1 with TRBJ1-1, with TRBD1 matching over 7 bases. V was clipped by 4 bases and J by 2 bases; unmatched bases: 7. The CDR3 has 15 amino acids. Per germline, CDR1 SGHAT and CDR2 FQDESV (reference sequence).

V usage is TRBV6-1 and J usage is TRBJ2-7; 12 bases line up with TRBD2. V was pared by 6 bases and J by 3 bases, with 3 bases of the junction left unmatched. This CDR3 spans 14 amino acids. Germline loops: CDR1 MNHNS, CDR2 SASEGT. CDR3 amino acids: CASRQTSGSYEQYF. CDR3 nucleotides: TGTGCCAGCAGACAGACTAGCGGGAGCTACGAGCAGTACTTC.

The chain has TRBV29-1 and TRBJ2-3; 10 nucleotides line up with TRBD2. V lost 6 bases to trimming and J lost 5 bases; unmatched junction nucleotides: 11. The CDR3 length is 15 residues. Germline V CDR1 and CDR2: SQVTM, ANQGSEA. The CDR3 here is CSVGKAGGQEDTQYF. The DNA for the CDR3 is TGCAGCGTGGGAAAAGCGGGAGGGCAGGAAGATACGCAGTATTTT.

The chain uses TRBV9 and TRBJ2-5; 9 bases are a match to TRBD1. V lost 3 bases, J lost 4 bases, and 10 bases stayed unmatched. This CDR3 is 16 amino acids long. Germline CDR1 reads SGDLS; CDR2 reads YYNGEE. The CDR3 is CASSAGTGSYGETQYF. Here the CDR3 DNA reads TGTGCCAGCAGCGCCGGGACAGGGAGTTATGGAGAGACCCAGTACTTC. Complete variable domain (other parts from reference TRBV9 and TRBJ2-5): DSGVTQTPKHLITATGQRVTLRCSPRSGDLSVYWYQQSLDQGLQFLIQYYNGEERAKGNILERFSAQQFPDLHSELNLSSLELGDSALYFCASSAGTGSYGETQYFGPGTRLLVL.

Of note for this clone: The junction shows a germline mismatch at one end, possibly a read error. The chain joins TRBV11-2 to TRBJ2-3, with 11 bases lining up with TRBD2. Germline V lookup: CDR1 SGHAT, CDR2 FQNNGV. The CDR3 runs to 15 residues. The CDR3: CASNLAGGPTDTQYF. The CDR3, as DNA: TGTGCCAGCAACTTAGCGGGGGGGCCAACAGATACGCAGTATTTT. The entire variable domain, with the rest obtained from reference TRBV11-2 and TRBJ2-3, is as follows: EAGVAQSPRYKIIEKRQSVAFWCNPISGHATLYWYQQILGQGPKLLIQFQNNGVVDDSQLPKDRFSAERLKGVDSTLKIQPAKLEDSAVYLCASNLAGGPTDTQYFGPGTRLTVL.

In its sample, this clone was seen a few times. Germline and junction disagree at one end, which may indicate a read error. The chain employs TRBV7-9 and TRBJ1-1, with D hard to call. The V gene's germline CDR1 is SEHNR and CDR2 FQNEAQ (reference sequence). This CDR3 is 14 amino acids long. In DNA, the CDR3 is TGTTCCAGCAGCTTAGGGAGGATGAACACTGAAGCTTTCTTT. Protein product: CSSSLGRMNTEAFF.

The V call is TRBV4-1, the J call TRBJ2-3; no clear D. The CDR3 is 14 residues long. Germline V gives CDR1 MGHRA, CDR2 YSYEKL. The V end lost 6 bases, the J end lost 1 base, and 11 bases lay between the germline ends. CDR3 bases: TGCGCCAGCAGTCCTGATCGAGGCACAGATACGCAGTATTTT. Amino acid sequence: CASSPDRGTDTQYF.

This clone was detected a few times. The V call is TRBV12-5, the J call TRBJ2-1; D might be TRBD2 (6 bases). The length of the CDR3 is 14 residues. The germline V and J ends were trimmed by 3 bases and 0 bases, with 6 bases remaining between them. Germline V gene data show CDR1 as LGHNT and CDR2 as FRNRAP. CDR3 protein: CASGFGSSYNEQFF. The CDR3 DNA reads TGTGCTAGTGGTTTCGGGAGCTCCTACAATGAGCAGTTCTTC.

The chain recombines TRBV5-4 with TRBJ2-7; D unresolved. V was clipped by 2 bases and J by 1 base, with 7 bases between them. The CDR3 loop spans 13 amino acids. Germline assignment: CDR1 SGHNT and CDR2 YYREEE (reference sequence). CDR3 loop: CASSFSGSYEQYF. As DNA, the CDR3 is TGTGCCAGCAGCTTCTCGGGTTCCTACGAGCAGTACTTC.

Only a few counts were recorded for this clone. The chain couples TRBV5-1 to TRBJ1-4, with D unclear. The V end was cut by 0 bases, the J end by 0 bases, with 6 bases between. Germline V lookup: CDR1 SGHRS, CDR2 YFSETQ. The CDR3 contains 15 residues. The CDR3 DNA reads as TGCGCCAGCAGCTTGGCCGGTGCAACTAATGAAAAACTGTTTTTT. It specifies CASSLAGATNEKLFF.

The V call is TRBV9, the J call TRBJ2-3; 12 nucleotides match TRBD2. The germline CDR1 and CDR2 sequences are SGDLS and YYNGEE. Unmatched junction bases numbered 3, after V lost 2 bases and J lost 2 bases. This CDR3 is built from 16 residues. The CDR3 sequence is CASSVLAGGTTDTQYF. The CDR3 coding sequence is TGTGCCAGCAGCGTTCTAGCGGGAGGGACCACAGATACGCAGTATTTT.

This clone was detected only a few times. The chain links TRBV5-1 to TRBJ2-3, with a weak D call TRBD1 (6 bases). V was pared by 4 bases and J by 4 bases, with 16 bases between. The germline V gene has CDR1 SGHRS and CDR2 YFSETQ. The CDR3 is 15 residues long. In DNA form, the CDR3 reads TGCGCCAGCAGCCCAGGGGATGCGTCCCCAGATACGCAGTATTTT. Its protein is CASSPGDASPDTQYF.

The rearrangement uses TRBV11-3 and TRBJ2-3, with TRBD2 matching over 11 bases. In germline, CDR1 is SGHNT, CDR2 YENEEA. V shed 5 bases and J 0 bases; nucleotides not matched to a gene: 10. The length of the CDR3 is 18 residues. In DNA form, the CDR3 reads TGTGCCAGCAGCGTCTCCACCGGGACTAGCGGTAGCACAGATACGCAGTATTTT. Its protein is CASSVSTGTSGSTDTQYF.

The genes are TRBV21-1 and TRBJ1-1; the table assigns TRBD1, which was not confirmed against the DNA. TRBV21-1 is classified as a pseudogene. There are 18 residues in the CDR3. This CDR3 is CASSKGAWLGDMNTEAFF. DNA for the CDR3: TGTGCCAGCAGCAAAGGGGCGTGGTTAGGGGACATGAACACTGAAGCTTTCTTT.

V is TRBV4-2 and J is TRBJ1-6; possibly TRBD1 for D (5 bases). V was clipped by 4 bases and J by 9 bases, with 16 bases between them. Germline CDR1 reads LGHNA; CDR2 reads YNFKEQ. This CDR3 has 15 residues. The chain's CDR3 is CASSPTGVLSSPLHF. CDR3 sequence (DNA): TGTGCCAGCAGCCCAACGGGGGTGTTGAGTTCACCCCTCCACTTT.

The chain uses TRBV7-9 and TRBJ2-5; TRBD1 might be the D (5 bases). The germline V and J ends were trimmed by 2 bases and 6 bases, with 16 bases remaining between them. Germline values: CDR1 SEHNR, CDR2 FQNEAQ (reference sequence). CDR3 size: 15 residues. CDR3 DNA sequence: TGTGCCAGCAGCTTAACTCTCAGGGCCGAACAGACCCAGTACTTC. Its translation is CASSLTLRAEQTQYF.

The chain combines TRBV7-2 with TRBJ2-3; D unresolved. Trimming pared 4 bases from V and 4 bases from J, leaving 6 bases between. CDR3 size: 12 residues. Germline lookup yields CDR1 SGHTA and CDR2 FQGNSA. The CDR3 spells CASSSFSDTQYF. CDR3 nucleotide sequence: TGTGCCAGCAGCTCGTTCTCAGATACGCAGTATTTT.

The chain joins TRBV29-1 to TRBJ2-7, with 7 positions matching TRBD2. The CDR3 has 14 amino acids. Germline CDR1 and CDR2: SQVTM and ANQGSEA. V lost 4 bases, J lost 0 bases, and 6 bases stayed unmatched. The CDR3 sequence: CSVVVRDYSYEQYF. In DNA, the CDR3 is TGCAGCGTTGTTGTCAGGGACTACTCCTACGAGCAGTACTTC.

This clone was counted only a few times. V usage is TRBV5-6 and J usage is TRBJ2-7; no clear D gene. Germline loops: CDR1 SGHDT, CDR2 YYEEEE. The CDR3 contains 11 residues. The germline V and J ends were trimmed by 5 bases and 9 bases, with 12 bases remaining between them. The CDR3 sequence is CASRATTAQYF. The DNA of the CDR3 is TGTGCCAGCAGAGCAACTACCGCGCAGTACTTC.

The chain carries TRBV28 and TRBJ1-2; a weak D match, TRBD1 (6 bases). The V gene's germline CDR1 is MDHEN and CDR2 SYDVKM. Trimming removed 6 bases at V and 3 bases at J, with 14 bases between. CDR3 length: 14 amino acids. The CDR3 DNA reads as TGTGCCAGCAGCCCTAGCGGACAGTACTATGGCTACACCTTC. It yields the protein CASSPSGQYYGYTF.

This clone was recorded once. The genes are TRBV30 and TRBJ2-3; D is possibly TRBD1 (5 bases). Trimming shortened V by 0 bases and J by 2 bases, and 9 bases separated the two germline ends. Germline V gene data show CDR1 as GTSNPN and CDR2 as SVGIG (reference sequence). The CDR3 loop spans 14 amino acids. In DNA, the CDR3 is TGTGCCTGGAGTGTTAAACAGGCCACAGATACGCAGTATTTT. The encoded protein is CAWSVKQATDTQYF. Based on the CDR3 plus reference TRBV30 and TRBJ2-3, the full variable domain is SQTIHQWPATLVQPVGSPLSLECTVEGTSNPNLYWYRQAAGRGLQLLFYSVGIGQISSEVPQNLSASRPQDRQFILSSKKLLLSDSGFYLCAWSVKQATDTQYFGPGTRLTVL.

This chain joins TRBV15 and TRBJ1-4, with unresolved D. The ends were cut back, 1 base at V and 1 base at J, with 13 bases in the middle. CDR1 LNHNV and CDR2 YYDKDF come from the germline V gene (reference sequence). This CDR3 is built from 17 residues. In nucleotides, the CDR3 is TGTGCCACCAGCAGAGGGGGAGGACTAGGAACTAATGAAAAACTGTTTTTT. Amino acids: CATSRGGGLGTNEKLFF.

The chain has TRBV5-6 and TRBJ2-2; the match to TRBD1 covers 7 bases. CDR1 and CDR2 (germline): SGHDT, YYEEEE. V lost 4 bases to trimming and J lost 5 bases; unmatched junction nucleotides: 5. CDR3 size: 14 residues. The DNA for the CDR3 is TGTGCCAGCAGCGGAGAGACAGGGACCGGGGAGCTGTTTTTT. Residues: CASSGETGTGELFF.

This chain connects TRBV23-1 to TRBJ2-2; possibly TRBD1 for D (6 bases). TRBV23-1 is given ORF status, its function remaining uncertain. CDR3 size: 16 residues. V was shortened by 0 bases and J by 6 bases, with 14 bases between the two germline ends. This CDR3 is CASSQSRQGKAGELFF. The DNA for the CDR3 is TGCGCCAGCAGTCAATCGCGGCAGGGGAAGGCCGGGGAGCTGTTTTTT.

The CDR3 spells CASSPRAGGEDGYTF. The CDR3 nucleotides read TGTGCCAGCAGCCCCCGAGCGGGGGGGGAAGATGGCTACACCTTC. The chain links TRBV7-8 to TRBJ1-2, with a weak D call TRBD1 (5 bases). The CDR3 extends over 15 amino acids. Germline V gene data show CDR1 as SGHVS and CDR2 as FQNEAQ. Trimming took 5 bases from V and 6 from J, leaving 19 bases between them.

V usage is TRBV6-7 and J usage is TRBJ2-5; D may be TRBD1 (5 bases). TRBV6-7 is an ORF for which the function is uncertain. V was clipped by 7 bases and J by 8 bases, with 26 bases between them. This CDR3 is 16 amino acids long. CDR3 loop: CASISMRNGPGPTQYF. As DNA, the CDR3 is TGTGCCAGCATTTCTATGCGAAACGGTCCAGGGCCCACCCAGTACTTC.